Listed below are T cell receptor beta chains from one sample, sequenced in a study of T cell responses to AZD1222 COVID-19 vaccine. TCRdb's copy holds only in-frame clones and misses some; the assay was immunoSEQ multiplex PCR. There are some 130,000 clones in the sample; approximately 91% occur only once, and around 0.99% lies in the top ten. The input for sequencing was peripheral blood, taken 28 days after the second AZD1222 dose. Every receptor here comes from an adult who received the AZD1222 COVID-19 vaccine. CDR3s include the opening cysteine and the closing phenylalanine or tryptophan. D genes are given only for firm matches. Clone size is shown for a subset of rows, as once, few, many or a class of expanded clone.

v_gene	j_gene	d_gene	abundance	CDR3aa	CDR3nt
TRBV6-5	TRBJ2-7	TRBD1	.	CASTQGASYEQYF	TGTGCCAGCACCCAGGGGGCCTCCTACGAGCAGTACTTC
TRBV5-1	TRBJ1-6	.	.	CASSLGQGNSPLHF	TGCGCCAGCAGCTTGGGGCAGGGGAACTCACCCCTCCACTTT
TRBV5-1	TRBJ2-1	.	.	CASSLGPRSDEQFF	TGCGCCAGCAGCTTGGGCCCAAGGAGTGATGAGCAGTTCTTC
TRBV19	TRBJ1-1	.	.	CASTPGRGKYTEAFF	TGTGCCAGTACCCCGGGCAGGGGTAAGTATACTGAAGCTTTCTTT
TRBV12-2	TRBJ2-7	.	once	CASRPGTGLFQQYF	TGTGCAAGTCGCCCCGGGACAGGGCTATTCCAGCAGTACTTC
TRBV19	TRBJ2-7	TRBD1	.	CASSRDRVSYEQYF	TGTGCCAGTAGTCGGGACAGGGTCTCCTACGAGCAGTACTTC
TRBV19	TRBJ2-1	TRBD1	.	CASSIGIRTGGHEQFF	TGTGCCAGTAGTATAGGGATTCGGACAGGGGGCCATGAGCAGTTCTTC
TRBV7-2	TRBJ2-7	.	.	CASSLNYEQYF	TGTGCCAGCAGCCTAAACTACGAGCAGTACTTC
TRBV30	TRBJ2-2	TRBD1	.	CAWRENRGRSGELFF	TGTGCCTGGAGGGAGAACAGGGGGCGAAGCGGGGAGCTGTTTTTT
TRBV7-9	TRBJ2-5	TRBD2	.	CASDETSGSTQYF	TGTGCCAGCGACGAGACTAGCGGGAGTACGCAGTACTTC
TRBV27	TRBJ1-5	.	.	CASSFTATVGQPQHF	TGTGCCAGCAGTTTTACGGCCACCGTGGGTCAGCCCCAGCATTTT
TRBV27	TRBJ2-3	.	.	CASSRGYMGRYTDTQYF	TGTGCCAGCAGTCGAGGTTACATGGGGCGGTACACAGATACGCAGTATTTT
TRBV7-8	TRBJ1-2	.	.	CASSLGPGAGYGYTF	TGTGCCAGCAGCTTAGGTCCGGGGGCGGGGTATGGCTACACCTTC
TRBV5-1	TRBJ2-1	TRBD2	.	CASSSSGASGSFDEQFF	TGCGCCAGCAGCTCCTCAGGTGCTAGCGGGAGTTTCGATGAGCAGTTCTTC
TRBV5-1	TRBJ1-2	.	.	CASSKEPVGDYGYTF	TGCGCCAGCAGCAAAGAGCCAGTGGGCGACTATGGCTACACCTTC
TRBV10-3	TRBJ1-1	.	.	CAISVGGTEAFF	TGTGCCATCAGTGTTGGGGGGACTGAAGCTTTCTTT
TRBV6-6	TRBJ2-1	TRBD1	.	CASSPPTGGDEQFF	TGTGCCAGCAGTCCTCCGACAGGGGGCGATGAGCAGTTCTTC